This T cell receptor (beta chain) was identified in a study of blood T cell repertoires in COVID-19. Study context: Acute and convalescent COVID-19 samples came from the United States, Italy and Spain.

In the original processing: For nucleated cells, counts were estimated from reference gene primer amplification. Generated by immunoSEQ multiplex PCR, the TCRdb table keeps only in-frame clones and is missing some. The V and J calls and clone size are taken from that table; D and trimming were inferred from the DNA. The sample holds a few hundred thousand clones, around 84% seen once. Patients of the Seattle cohort, enrolled during active infection, were followed longitudinally. CDR3 length equals 13 residues. V lost 8 bases to trimming and J lost 4 bases; unmatched junction nucleotides: 8. Germline lookup yields CDR1 SGHVS and CDR2 FQNEAQ.

This sequence originates from a woman aged 60-70 years with COVID-19, enrolled during active disease. Specimen: peripheral blood. The rearrangement links TRBV7-8 to TRBJ2-7; 7 bases map to TRBD2. CDR3 amino acids: CASGGVTGYEQYF. The CDR3 region has the DNA TGTGCCAGCGGGGGGGTCACGGGGTACGAGCAGTACTTC.